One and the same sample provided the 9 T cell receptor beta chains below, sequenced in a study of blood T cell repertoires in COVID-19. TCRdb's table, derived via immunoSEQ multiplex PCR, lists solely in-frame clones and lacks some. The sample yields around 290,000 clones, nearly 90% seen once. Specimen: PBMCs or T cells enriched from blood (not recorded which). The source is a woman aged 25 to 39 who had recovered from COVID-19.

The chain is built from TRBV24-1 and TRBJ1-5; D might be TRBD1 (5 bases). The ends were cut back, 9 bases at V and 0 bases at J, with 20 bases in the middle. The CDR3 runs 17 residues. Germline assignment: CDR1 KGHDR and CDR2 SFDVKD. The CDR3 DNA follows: TGTGCCACCGGAAGTACCGGGGGAAGGGTTAGCAATCAGCCCCAGCATTTT. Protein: CATGSTGGRVSNQPQHF.

CDR3 residues: CASSSIGGRGRPAGQGDYGYTF. The CDR3 nucleotides read TGTGCCAGCAGTTCTATCGGGGGAAGAGGCAGACCAGCGGGACAGGGGGACTATGGCTACACCTTC. V usage is TRBV28 and J usage is TRBJ1-2; 11 bases match TRBD1. Germline CDR1 and CDR2: MDHEN and SYDVKM. V was pared by 4 bases and J by 3 bases, with 25 bases of the junction left unmatched. This CDR3 is 22 amino acids long.

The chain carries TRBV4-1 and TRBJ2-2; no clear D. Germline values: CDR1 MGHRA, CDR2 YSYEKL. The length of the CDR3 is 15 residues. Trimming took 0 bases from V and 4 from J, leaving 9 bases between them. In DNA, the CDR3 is TGCGCCAGCAGCCAAGATGGTCGGAGCACCGGGGAGCTGTTTTTT. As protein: CASSQDGRSTGELFF.

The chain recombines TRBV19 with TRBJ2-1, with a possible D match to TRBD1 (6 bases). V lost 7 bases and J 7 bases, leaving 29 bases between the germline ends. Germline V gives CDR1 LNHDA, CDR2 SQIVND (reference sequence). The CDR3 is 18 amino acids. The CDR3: CASNLRRAPNRVKNEQFF. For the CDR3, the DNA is TGTGCCAGTAATCTCCGCCGGGCCCCAAACAGGGTAAAGAATGAGCAGTTCTTC.

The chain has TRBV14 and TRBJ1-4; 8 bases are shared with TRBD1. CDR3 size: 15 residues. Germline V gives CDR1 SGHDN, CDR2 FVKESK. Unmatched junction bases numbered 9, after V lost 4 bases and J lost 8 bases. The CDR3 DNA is TGTGCCAGCAGCCCTTCAGGGGGCGCGCGCGAAAAACTGTTTTTT. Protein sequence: CASSPSGGAREKLFF.

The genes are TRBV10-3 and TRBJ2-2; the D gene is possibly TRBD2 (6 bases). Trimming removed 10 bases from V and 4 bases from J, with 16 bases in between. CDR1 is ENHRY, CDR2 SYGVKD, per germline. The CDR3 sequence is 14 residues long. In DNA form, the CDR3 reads TGTGCCACCGAACCTAGCGATCGCACCGGGGAGCTGTTTTTT. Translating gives CATEPSDRTGELFF.

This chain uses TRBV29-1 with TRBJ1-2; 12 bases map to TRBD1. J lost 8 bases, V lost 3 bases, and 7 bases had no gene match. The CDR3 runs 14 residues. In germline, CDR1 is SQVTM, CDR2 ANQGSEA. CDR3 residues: CSVDMGQGASGYTF. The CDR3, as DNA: TGCAGCGTTGATATGGGACAGGGGGCCTCAGGCTACACCTTC.

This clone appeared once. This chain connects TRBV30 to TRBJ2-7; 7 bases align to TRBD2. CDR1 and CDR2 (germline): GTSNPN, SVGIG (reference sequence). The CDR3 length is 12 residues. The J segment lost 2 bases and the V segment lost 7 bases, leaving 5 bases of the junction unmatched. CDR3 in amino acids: CASSAGTYEQYF. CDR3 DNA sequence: TGTGCCTCCTCAGCGGGAACCTACGAGCAGTACTTC.

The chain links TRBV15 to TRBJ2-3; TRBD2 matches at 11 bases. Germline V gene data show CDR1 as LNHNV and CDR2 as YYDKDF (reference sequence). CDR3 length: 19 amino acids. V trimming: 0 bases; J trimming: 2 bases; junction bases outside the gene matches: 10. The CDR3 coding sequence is TGTGCCACCAGCAGAGATCCGCCTGGACTAGCGGGCCCCACAGATACGCAGTATTTT. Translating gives CATSRDPPGLAGPTDTQYF.